This T cell receptor (beta chain) was retrieved from a study of blood T cells in healthy people across ages. Study findings and constraints: Both higher diversity and more naive CD4+ cells marked long-lived donors when set against aged donors.

Notes on this clonotype: Its specificity is not known.

Alongside a J-beta primer mix, a sample-barcoded 5' primer served in a second PCR lasting about 7 to 11 cycles. A template-switch adaptor with 12 random nucleotides tagged each cDNA molecule. In TCRdb, the 5' RACE reads were re-called with MiXCR into one record per CDR3 protein. This table has about 1.1 million distinct CDR3 sequences, around two fifths appearing once. CDR3 length equals 16 residues. Germline V lookup: CDR1 MGHDK, CDR2 SYGVNS. The junction had 12 bases not matched to a gene; V was cut back by 3 bases and J by 5 bases. The source material was blood. The sequence was obtained from a man aged 18 to 30 in good health. The V and J genes are TRBV25-1 and TRBJ2-5; 7 nucleotides align to TRBD1. The CDR3 DNA follows: TGTGCCAGCAGTGATCCTCCGGGACAGCCTTCGGAGACCCAGTACTTC. The encoded protein is CASSDPPGQPSETQYF. The full variable domain, completed using reference TRBV25-1 and TRBJ2-5, is EADIYQTPRYLVIGTGKKITLECSQTMGHDKMYWYQQDPGMELHLIHYSYGVNSTEKGDLSSESTVSRIRTEHFPLTLESARPSHTSQYLCASSDPPGQPSETQYFGPGTRLLVL.